The source of this T cell receptor (beta chain) is a study of blood T cell repertoires in COVID-19 (dated by TCRdb to about 2020). About the full investigation: The collaborator samples originated in the United States, Italy and Spain and spanned the acute and convalescent phases of COVID-19. The prospective study material was composed of cDNA or gDNA derived from T cells, B-cell-depleted T cells, or PBMCs. The dataset comprised deeply sampled blood TCRbeta repertoires from subjects exposed to, actively infected with, or recovered from COVID-19. The repertoires were made available in a free public database intended to serve as a resource for research on the immune response to SARS-CoV-2. The samples were drawn from two sources: the first 160 participants of the ongoing ImmuneRACE study, and fewer than 1,500 subjects contributed by 6 global collaborators. Nearly every sample came with metadata listing a de-identified subject ID, COVID-19 status, age in years and sex. Where available, HLA class I and class II types were taken from metadata supplied by the sample provider and were not determined by assay-based typing. On the study overall, not on this receptor specifically: How much clinical and demographic metadata was included differed by source and by participant, and the metadata was provided uncurated.

Ends trimmed: V by 6 bases, J by 9 bases; bases unmatched to a gene: 10. As encoded in the germline V gene, CDR1 is MNHEY while CDR2 is SVGEGT. The CDR3 measures 14 amino acids from cysteine to valine. Of all the DNA, just the CDR3 is kept, 42 bases in frame from base 1. The immunoSEQ Assay, a bias-controlled multiplex PCR, was used to amplify TCRbeta CDR3 regions from genomic DNA. Under the source paper's analysis protocol: Within the assay, amplification of reference gene primers was used to estimate how many nucleated cells each sample contained. Sequence reads were collapsed and filtered to measure the absolute abundance of every unique TCRbeta CDR3 rearrangement. Productive Simpson clonality was computed per sample as the square root of Simpson's diversity index over productive rearrangements. Entries here come from immuneACCESS through TCRdb and include only in-frame sequences with V and J called. Some clones fail to appear in such tables; in the studies checked, an unresolved V gene covers under half of the shortfall, and the cause of the remainder is unknown. D and trimming were read from the DNA, whereas the V and J calls and clone size are those reported in that table. This sample holds roughly 250,000 clones; 88% were observed only once. The leading ten clones occupy over 2.5% of the sample.

As regards this clone: Its antigen remains undetermined. Base qualities are missing; no much larger clone stands one base away.

Participants in the prospective study were enrolled through a virtual design, were aged roughly 18 to 100 years, and lived in approximately 25 United States geographic areas. To assign participants to cohorts, the prospective study relied on clinical history that participants themselves reported in a screening survey and a study questionnaire. Exposed participants had been in contact with someone with a PCR-confirmed or clinician-diagnosed COVID-19 case within 2 weeks of study entry. In the prospective study, mobile phlebotomists collected whole blood, serum and a nasopharyngeal or oropharyngeal swab from each participant. Additional blood draws and questionnaires over an approximately two-month period could optionally be provided by prospective study participants. Prospective study blood samples were shipped either frozen or at room temperature before DNA extraction.

The receptor chain draws on TRBV6-2 or TRBV6-3 and TRBJ2-7, with TRBD2 identical over 11 junction bases. Sample: PBMCs or T cells enriched from blood (not recorded which). This clonotype was sampled from a woman aged 40 to 49 who had been exposed to COVID-19. Here is the DNA: TGTGCCAGCAGCTCGACTAGCGGGATTATCGGGCAGTACGTC. This yields the protein CASSSTSGIIGQYV.